This T cell receptor beta chain is from a study of T cells after yellow fever vaccination. Study findings and constraints: Although the secondary response was weaker, it peaked faster, at day 5 versus 15. Abundant bulk-derived clonotypes could contaminate FACS-sorted repertoires.

They built TCR cDNA with 5'RACE template switching, a step that put in a universal primer site and UMIs. TCRdb re-called the 5' RACE reads through MiXCR, storing one row per CDR3 protein. In the table there are more than 350,000 distinct CDR3 sequences, roughly 11% of which are singletons. A few counts support this clonotype. Its specificity is unknown. The TCR was taken from a man younger than 35 who received the YFV17D yellow fever vaccine. The sample in question was PBMCs, obtained on the day of the first yellow fever vaccination.

The CDR3: CASSGPKKNIQYF. The CDR3 DNA sequence: TGTGCCAGCAGCGGTCCCAAGAAAAACATTCAGTACTTC. J is TRBJ2-4 and V is TRBV21-1; the D call of TRBD1 is as the table states it, not checked on the DNA. TRBV21-1 is listed as a pseudogene. The CDR3 length is 13 residues.